There are many counts of the clone carrying this T cell receptor beta chain. The antigen is not known. A patient was excluded if there was uncontrolled infection, other autoimmune disease, pregnancy or lactation. Diagnosis rested on symptoms, serum thyroxine and TRAb, thyroid ultrasound, and orbital computed tomography. This specimen belongs to a study of T cells in Graves' hyperthyroidism and ophthalmopathy. In the study overall: Peripheral blood was obtained at initial diagnosis, preceding any treatment. Overall study findings and caveats: Separating ophthalmopathy from stable hyperthyroidism was achieved by a 13 V-J model.

The CDR3 runs 19 residues. From germline, CDR1 is MDHEN and CDR2 SYDVKM. Deletions cut 2 bases from V and 4 bases from J, with 27 bases between. Researchers took RNA transcripts and amplified the TCR beta CDR3 regions from them. TCR CDR3 underwent first-round RT-PCR with the HTBI primer set. One entry per CDR3 protein, called by TCRdb with MiXCR from the multiplex PCR reads. The data show more than 350,000 distinct CDR3 sequences, approximately 14% seen once. The TCR sequence derives from a woman aged 55-75 years with Graves' ophthalmopathy. Sequencing was carried out using blood. The chain couples TRBV28 to TRBJ2-7; D could derive from TRBD1 or TRBD2 (5 bases each). The CDR3 DNA reads as TGTGCCAGCAGTTTACCACCAGACGGGATGGGACCATACCTTTACGAGCAGTACTTC. Its translation: CASSLPPDGMGPYLYEQYF.